A selection of T cell receptor beta chains follows, all from one sample in a study of blood T cell repertoires in COVID-19. Sequencing used immunoSEQ multiplex PCR; TCRdb keeps in-frame clones, though not all of them. The data hold 100,000 or so clones, with roughly 90% observed a single time. Material: peripheral blood. All receptors come from a man aged 70 or older with acute or convalescent COVID-19. Each CDR3 is given with its conserved first and last residue. The D gene is left open where the match is weak. Only some rows state a clone size, as once, few, many or a class for expanded clones.

j_call | v_call | d_call | clone_size | cdr3_nt | cdr3_aa
TRBJ2-1 | TRBV24-1 | TRBD1 | . | TGTGCCACCAGGGGACAGGGGATAAACAATGAGCAGTTCTTC | CATRGQGINNEQFF
TRBJ1-4 | TRBV5-1 | TRBD1 | . | TGCGCCAGCAGCCCGGGCGGGACAGGGGGCGAAAAACTGTTTTTT | CASSPGGTGGEKLFF
TRBJ2-1 | TRBV3-1/TRBV3-2 | TRBD1 | . | TGTGCCAGCAGCCAAGGATCGGGACAGGGGTTGAATGAGCAGTTCTTC | CASSQGSGQGLNEQFF
TRBJ1-2 | TRBV18 | TRBD1 | . | TGTGCCAGCTCACCGACAGGGTATTTTGGCTACACCTTC | CASSPTGYFGYTF
TRBJ2-3 | TRBV25-1 | TRBD2 | . | TGTGCCAGCAGTGAATATAGGACTAGCGGGAGGCCAGATACGCAGTATTTT | CASSEYRTSGRPDTQYF
TRBJ2-7 | TRBV19 | . | . | TGTGCCAGTAGTATGACAGGTTTTTCCGTTTACGAGCAGTACTTC | CASSMTGFSVYEQYF
TRBJ2-7 | TRBV28 | . | . | TGTGCCAGCAGTCCGGGGAGCTCCTACGAGCAGTACTTC | CASSPGSSYEQYF
TRBJ1-2 | TRBV2 | . | . | TGTGCCAGCAGTGTACGGGGAGGGGCGGACTATGGCTACACCTTC | CASSVRGGADYGYTF
TRBJ1-2 | TRBV14 | . | once | TGTGCCAGCAGCCCAGGACAGACCCCGGCTAACTATGGCTACACCTTC | CASSPGQTPANYGYTF
TRBJ2-5 | TRBV6-5 | . | . | TGTGCCAGCAGCGTCTTCCGGGACTTACAAGAGACCCAGTACTTC | CASSVFRDLQETQYF
TRBJ2-3 | TRBV5-1 | TRBD1 | once | TGCGCCAGCAGCAAGACAGGGCTTGCAGATACGCAGTATTTT | CASSKTGLADTQYF
TRBJ1-2 | TRBV3-1/TRBV3-2 | TRBD1 | . | TGTGCCAGCAGCCCCGGGCAGGGGGACTATGGCTACACCTTC | CASSPGQGDYGYTF
TRBJ1-2 | TRBV7-9 | . | . | TGTGCCAGCAGCCTTAACACAGGGACCTATGGCTACACCTTC | CASSLNTGTYGYTF
TRBJ1-2 | TRBV12-3/TRBV12-4 | . | . | TGTGCCAGCAGTTTTAGACAAGTCTATGGCTACACCTTC | CASSFRQVYGYTF
TRBJ2-3 | TRBV9 | TRBD2 | . | TGTGCCAGCAGCGTTGGACTAGAAGGCACAGATACGCAGTATTTT | CASSVGLEGTDTQYF
TRBJ2-7 | TRBV27 | TRBD2 | . | TGTGCCAGCAGTTTAACCCGGGAGGGGCCTTACGAGCAGTACTTC | CASSLTREGPYEQYF
TRBJ2-4 | TRBV19 | TRBD1 | once | TGTGCCAGTACTCCCGGGACAGGGAGGTGGGGAAACATTCAGTACTTC | CASTPGTGRWGNIQYF
TRBJ1-4 | TRBV5-6 | TRBD1 | . | TGTGCCAGCAGCCTCCGGACAGGGGCAAATGAAAAACTGTTTTTT | CASSLRTGANEKLFF
TRBJ2-3 | TRBV7-9 | . | . | TGTGCCAGCAGCCTCGGGGGAGACACAGATACGCAGTATTTT | CASSLGGDTDTQYF
TRBJ2-5 | TRBV11-2 | . | few | TGTGCCAGCAGCCGAAACTCCAATGAGGAGACCCAGTACTTC | CASSRNSNEETQYF
TRBJ1-3 | TRBV4-1 | . | . | TGCGCCAGCAGCCAAGGCGGGGGGAGCTCTGGAAACACCATATATTTT | CASSQGGGSSGNTIYF
TRBJ2-2 | TRBV3-1/TRBV3-2 | TRBD1 | . | TGTGCCAGCAGCCACTCGGGACAGGCTTTATCCGGGGAGCTGTTTTTT | CASSHSGQALSGELFF
TRBJ2-6 | TRBV19 | . | once | TGTGCCAGTAGTATTCCACCCGTCCGGGGTGGGGCCAACGTCCTGACTTTC | CASSIPPVRGGANVLTF
TRBJ1-1 | TRBV2 | . | . | TGTGCCAGCAGTGAAGGTTCCGGACTTTTGTACCAAGCTTTCTTT | CASSEGSGLLYQAFF
TRBJ2-3 | TRBV5-4 | . | . | TGTGCCAGCAGCTTAGATGGCTATACGCAGTATTTT | CASSLDGYTQYF
TRBJ1-2 | TRBV28 | . | . | TGTGCCAGCAGCCCAACAGCAGACCAATCCTATGGCTACACCTTC | CASSPTADQSYGYTF
TRBJ2-7 | TRBV2 | TRBD2 | . | TGTGCCAGCATACCCGGGGGGACCTCCTACGAGCAGTACTTC | CASIPGGTSYEQYF
TRBJ2-5 | TRBV5-1 | . | . | TGCGCCAGCAGCTTGACAGGCCGAAAAGAGACCCAGTACTTC | CASSLTGRKETQYF
TRBJ1-1 | TRBV30 | . | . | TGTGCCTGGAGTCCCATCCGGGGGGGCTCAGGAGCTTTCTTT | CAWSPIRGGSGAFF
TRBJ2-3 | TRBV5-4 | TRBD2 | . | TGTGCCAGCAGCTTGGCGGGAGGGCCATTCGATACGCAGTATTTT | CASSLAGGPFDTQYF
TRBJ2-7 | TRBV28 | TRBD2 | . | TGTGCCAGCAGTGGCCCTAGCGGGAGAGGCTACGAGCAGTACTTC | CASSGPSGRGYEQYF
TRBJ2-2 | TRBV24-1 | . | . | TGTGCCACCGCCTCTAGCGACCGGGAGCTGTTTTTT | CATASSDRELFF
TRBJ2-7 | TRBV5-1 | TRBD1 | . | TGCGCCAGTTGCCCGGGACAGGGTTCCTACGAGCAGTACTTC | CASCPGQGSYEQYF
TRBJ2-3 | TRBV5-1 | TRBD2 | . | TGCGCCAGCAGCTTGGACCGGGGACTAACTAGCACAGATACGCAGTATTTT | CASSLDRGLTSTDTQYF
TRBJ2-1 | TRBV6-4 | TRBD2 | . | TGTGCCAGCAGTGACTCGTTGGCGCCGGGGGGGGAGCAGTTCTTC | CASSDSLAPGGEQFF
TRBJ2-5 | TRBV6-2/TRBV6-3 | . | . | TGTGCCAGCAGCCGCAGAGGCCCCGCGGTCGAGACCCAGTACTTC | CASSRRGPAVETQYF
TRBJ1-2 | TRBV4-1 | . | . | TGCGCCAGCAGCCAAGAGGGGCAGGGTTTCGGCTACACCTTC | CASSQEGQGFGYTF
TRBJ1-4 | TRBV15 | TRBD1 | once | TGTGCCACCAGCACCCTAGGGACAGGGGGCGAAAAACTGTTTTTT | CATSTLGTGGEKLFF
TRBJ2-3 | TRBV15 | . | . | TGTGCCACCAGCAGAGACAGGGCCGCAGATACGCAGTATTTT | CATSRDRAADTQYF
TRBJ2-1 | TRBV6-1 | TRBD2 | . | TGTGCCAGCAGTGAACGCGGGGGGGCCTGGAATGAGCAGTTCTTC | CASSERGGAWNEQFF
TRBJ1-3 | TRBV6-6 | . | . | TGTGCCAGCCGTCGTGTGGGAGGAAGTGGATCTGGAAACACCATATATTTT | CASRRVGGSGSGNTIYF
TRBJ1-2 | TRBV27 | TRBD1 | . | TGTGCCAGCAGTTGGGGGACAGGGAGGAGCTACACCTTC | CASSWGTGRSYTF
TRBJ1-3 | TRBV12-5 | . | . | TGTGCTAGTGGTTTGGTAATATTGGCGGGGGGCGCGGACACCATATATTTT | CASGLVILAGGADTIYF
TRBJ2-5 | TRBV2 | . | . | TGTGCCAGCAGTGAGATGGTGGTGAGGGAGACCCAGTACTTC | CASSEMVVRETQYF
TRBJ2-1 | TRBV4-3 | TRBD2 | . | TGCGCCAGCAGCCAAGATCCTAGCGGAGGATGGAATGAGCAGTTCTTC | CASSQDPSGGWNEQFF
TRBJ1-1 | TRBV4-1 | . | . | TGCGCCAGCAGCCAATTTGGGGGCTCAATGAACACTGAAGCTTTCTTT | CASSQFGGSMNTEAFF
TRBJ2-1 | TRBV24-1 | TRBD1 | . | TGTGCCACCAGTGAGTTAAGGACAGGGGCAGGGGACAATGAGCAGTTCTTC | CATSELRTGAGDNEQFF
TRBJ2-3 | TRBV6-2/TRBV6-3 | TRBD2 | . | TGTGCCAGCAGTTACACACCCGAGGCGGGAGGGCCGGATACGCAGTATTTT | CASSYTPEAGGPDTQYF
TRBJ1-2 | TRBV6-6 | TRBD1 | . | TGTGCCAGCAAAACCCCCGGGACAGACTATGGCTACACCTTC | CASKTPGTDYGYTF
TRBJ1-5 | TRBV13 | . | . | TGTGCCAGCAGTTCCGGGGGGGCTGGCAATCAGCCCCAGCATTTT | CASSSGGAGNQPQHF
TRBJ2-7 | TRBV5-1 | TRBD2 | . | TGCGCCAGCAGCTTGGAGGGTAGCGGGATCTACGAGCAGTACTTC | CASSLEGSGIYEQYF
TRBJ2-5 | TRBV6-5 | TRBD1 | . | TGTGCCAGCCGGACAGGGGTGGTAGAGACCCAGTACTTC | CASRTGVVETQYF
TRBJ1-1 | TRBV6-5 | TRBD1 | . | TGTGCCAGCGGCTTCCGGGGACAGGGGGACACTGAAGCTTTCTTT | CASGFRGQGDTEAFF
TRBJ2-7 | TRBV6-2/TRBV6-3 | . | . | TGTGCCAGCAGTTATGGAGCGGGTACCTACGAGCAGTACTTC | CASSYGAGTYEQYF
TRBJ1-1 | TRBV6-5 | . | . | TGTGCCAGCAGTTCCGATGAGGCGATGAACACTGAAGCTTTCTTT | CASSSDEAMNTEAFF
TRBJ1-2 | TRBV4-1 | . | . | TGCGCCAGCAGCCCCAGGGGCGCAGGAAACCCATATGGCTACACCTTC | CASSPRGAGNPYGYTF
TRBJ2-2 | TRBV19 | . | . | TGTGCCAGTAGTATAGATGTAGAAAGAGGGTATGCCGGGGAGCTGTTTTTT | CASSIDVERGYAGELFF
TRBJ1-2 | TRBV14 | . | once | TGTGCCAGCAGCCAGTACGGAGAGCGCTACACCTTC | CASSQYGERYTF
TRBJ1-2 | TRBV13 | . | once | TGTGCCAGCAGCTTAGGCCTCCGGGACTGGGGCTATGGCTACACCTTC | CASSLGLRDWGYGYTF